A single sample gave rise to the 24 T cell receptor beta chains below, sequenced in a study of metastatic and nonmetastatic thyroid tumors. TCRdb re-called the PCR reads with MiXCR. Of more than 15,000 clones in the sample, approximately 22% were seen once. Patients were all untreated before their thyroid surgery. Sequenced: adjacent normal tissue. Receptors were obtained from a female donor with papillary thyroid cancer or a benign thyroid nodule (not recorded which). Some clones in this sample may be carry-over from other donors' samples.

V is TRBV11-2 and J is TRBJ1-5, with a weak D call TRBD1 (6 bases). V lost 2 bases, J lost 0 bases, and 11 bases lay in between. This CDR3 comprises 16 residues. Germline V gene sequence: CDR1 SGHAT, CDR2 FQNNGV. CDR3 sequence (DNA): TGTGCCAGCAGCTTACAGGGGTGGGGTAGCAATCAGCCCCAGCATTTT. Translation gives CASSLQGWGSNQPQHF.

In this sample, this clone turned up a few times. The genes are TRBV10-3 and TRBJ2-7; TRBD2 aligns across 9 bases. Germline assignment: CDR1 ENHRY and CDR2 SYGVKD. CDR3 length: 14 amino acids. With V trimmed by 8 bases and J by 0 bases, 5 bases remained unmatched. CDR3 bases: TGTGCCATCCGGCGGGGGGGTGACTCCTACGAGCAGTACTTC. This encodes CAIRRGGDSYEQYF.

This chain connects TRBV2 to TRBJ2-5; 9 nucleotides match TRBD2. Looked up from germline, CDR1 is SNHLY and CDR2 is FYNNEI. Trimming at V came to 5 bases and at J to 3 bases, leaving 4 bases not matched to a gene. The CDR3 is 14 residues long. The CDR3 nucleotides are TGTGCCAGCAGTAGAGCGGGGGGAGAAGAGACCCAGTACTTC. Its protein is CASSRAGGEETQYF.

This clone is labeled medium-sized (0.01 to 0.1%). The chain employs TRBV5-1 and TRBJ2-1; 10 nucleotides agree with TRBD2. With V trimmed by 4 bases and J by 2 bases, 9 bases remained unmatched. The germline V gene has CDR1 SGHRS and CDR2 YFSETQ. This CDR3 is built from 17 residues. CDR3: CASSPGPGTSAYNEQFF. The CDR3 nucleotides read TGCGCCAGCAGCCCGGGCCCCGGGACTAGCGCCTACAATGAGCAGTTCTTC.

The J gene is TRBJ2-2, the V gene TRBV30; 12 positions agree with TRBD2. With V trimmed by 5 bases and J by 6 bases, 10 bases remained unmatched. The CDR3 contains 16 residues. Germline values: CDR1 GTSNPN, CDR2 SVGIG (reference sequence). DNA for the CDR3: TGTGCCTGGGTCCCGACTAGCGGGAGATCAGCCGGGGAGCTGTTTTTT. Its translation: CAWVPTSGRSAGELFF.

The chain couples TRBV24-1 to TRBJ2-1; 10 nucleotides line up with TRBD2. Trimming cost V 9 bases and J 7 bases; bases outside gene matches: 8. Germline V gives CDR1 KGHDR, CDR2 SFDVKD. The CDR3 is 14 amino acids. The CDR3 DNA reads as TGTGCCACCGCAGCTAGCGGGGGTGCAAATGAGCAGTTCTTC. It yields the protein CATAASGGANEQFF.

A few counts support this clone. The chain is built from TRBV7-6 and TRBJ2-1, with D possibly matching TRBD2 (6 bases). With 1 base removed from V and 5 bases from J, the gap between germline ends came to 9 bases. This CDR3 is 14 amino acids long. In germline, CDR1 is SGHVS, CDR2 FNYEAQ. This CDR3 is CASSLGGTNNEQFF. The DNA of the CDR3 is TGTGCCAGCAGCTTAGGCGGGACCAACAATGAGCAGTTCTTC. The full variable domain, completed using reference TRBV7-6 and TRBJ2-1, is GAGVSQSPRYKVTKRGQDVALRCDPISGHVSLYWYRQALGQGPEFLTYFNYEAQQDKSGLPNDRFSAERPEGSISTLTIQRTEQRDSAMYRCASSLGGTNNEQFFGPGTRLTVL.

This clone appeared a few times. A junction boundary mismatches the germline segment, possibly from a read error. Other DNA sequences in the sample encode the same CDR3. This chain joins TRBV28 and TRBJ2-3; TRBD2 matches 8 bases. Germline V gives CDR1 MDHEN, CDR2 SYDVKM. This CDR3 is 17 amino acids long. The CDR3 DNA follows: TGTGCCAGTAGTTTGGCACTAGCGGACAAGGGTACAGATACGCAGTATTTT. Residues: CASSLALADKGTDTQYF. Variable domain in full (rest from reference TRBV28 and TRBJ2-3): DVKVTQSSRYLVKRTGEKVFLECVQDMDHENMFWYRQDPGLGLRLIYFSYDVKMKEKGDIPEGYSVSREKKERFSLILESASTNQTSMYLCASSLALADKGTDTQYFGPGTRLTVL.

A note on this clone: Its ends do not fully match the called genes, so a read error is possible. This chain links TRBV6-2 or TRBV6-3 with TRBJ2-7, with TRBD2 as a possible D gene (5 bases). This CDR3 is 11 amino acids long. Germline V lookup: CDR1 MNHEY, CDR2 SVGEGT. CDR3 DNA: TGTGCCATCAGTTTGCGGAGGGAGCAGTACTTC. Protein product: CAISLRREQYF.

This clone was counted between two and nine times. The chain has TRBV12-3 or TRBV12-4 and TRBJ2-7; D is undetermined. The CDR3 extends over 12 amino acids. Deletions cut 2 bases from V and 6 bases from J, with 8 bases between. In DNA, the CDR3 is TGTGCCAGCAGTTTATTTATCCCCGAGCAGTACTTC. It translates to CASSLFIPEQYF.

V gene TRBV12-3 or TRBV12-4 combines with J gene TRBJ1-3; TRBD1 matches 7 bases. This CDR3 comprises 15 residues. J gave up 4 bases and V 5 bases, and 8 bases lay outside the gene matches. The CDR3 bases are TGTGCCAGCAGTCTTGAAGGGGGCTACGGAAACACCATATATTTT. Encoded protein: CASSLEGGYGNTIYF.

The gene calls are TRBV12-3 or TRBV12-4 and TRBJ2-7; weak D call: TRBD1 (6 bases). CDR3 size: 15 residues. V lost 6 bases and J lost 3, with 18 bases in between. The DNA of the CDR3 is TGTGCCAGCAGCCGGGTCGGTGGACAGTTCTACGAGCAGTACTTC. This translates into CASSRVGGQFYEQYF.

V is TRBV13 and J is TRBJ2-7, with 7 positions matching TRBD2. The germline CDR1 and CDR2 sequences are PRHDT and FYEKMQ (reference sequence). Unmatched junction bases numbered 5, after V lost 6 bases and J lost 6 bases. The CDR3 loop spans 12 amino acids. CDR3 coding DNA: TGTGCCAGCAGTCGTAGCGGGTTCGAGCAGTACTTC. The encoded protein is CASSRSGFEQYF. Full variable domain (outside the CDR3, taken from reference TRBV13 and TRBJ2-7): AAGVIQSPRHLIKEKRETATLKCYPIPRHDTVYWYQQGPGQDPQFLISFYEKMQSDKGSIPDRFSAQQFSDYHSELNMSSLELGDSALYFCASSRSGFEQYFGPGTRLTVT.

CDR3 in DNA: TGTGCCAGCAGTTACGGGCTAGCGGGAGCTTATGAGCAGTTCTTC. This sequence encodes CASSYGLAGAYEQFF. This chain uses TRBV6-2 or TRBV6-3 with TRBJ2-1; 10 nucleotides agree with TRBD2. The CDR3 runs 15 residues. Germline V gives CDR1 MNHEY, CDR2 SVGEGT. J was trimmed by 8 bases and V by 2 bases; bases with no gene match: 6.

The chain has TRBV20-1 and TRBJ2-1; TRBD2 agrees at 10 bases. Germline CDR1 and CDR2: DFQATT and SNEGSKA (reference sequence). The CDR3 consists of 12 residues. In DNA form, the CDR3 reads TGCAGAATAGCGGGGGGAAACAATGAGCAGTTCTTC. The encoded protein is CRIAGGNNEQFF.

The chain combines TRBV9 with TRBJ2-1, with TRBD2 matching over 10 bases. V shed 0 bases and J 5 bases; nucleotides not matched to a gene: 5. The CDR3 extends over 16 amino acids. From germline, CDR1 is SGDLS and CDR2 YYNGEE. This CDR3 is CASSVAGTSVHNEQFF. The CDR3 region has the DNA TGTGCCAGCAGCGTAGCAGGGACTAGCGTACACAATGAGCAGTTCTTC.

The J gene is TRBJ2-1, the V gene TRBV7-3, with D possibly being TRBD1 (6 bases). CDR3 size: 13 residues. Looked up from germline, CDR1 is SGHTA and CDR2 is FQGTGA. V was clipped by 4 bases and J by 4 bases, with 8 bases between them. DNA of the CDR3: TGTGCCAGCAGCTCTACAGGGTACAATGAGCAGTTCTTC. Amino acids: CASSSTGYNEQFF.

This clone is termed medium-sized. The genes are TRBV6-1 and TRBJ2-7, with D perhaps TRBD1 or TRBD2 (6 bases each). This CDR3 has 16 residues. Trimming removed 5 bases at V and 2 bases at J, with 19 bases between. The germline V gene encodes CDR1 MNHNS and CDR2 SASEGT. This CDR3 reads CASSSDRWRGTYEQYF. CDR3 nucleotides: TGTGCCAGCAGTTCTGACAGGTGGAGGGGCACCTACGAGCAGTACTTC.

This clone was observed a handful of times. This sequence joins TRBV28 and TRBJ1-5, with 8 bases fitting TRBD1. Germline V lookup: CDR1 MDHEN, CDR2 SYDVKM. CDR3 size: 11 residues. With V trimmed by 9 bases and J by 7 bases, 2 bases remained unmatched. The CDR3 sequence: CARQGEQPQHF. As DNA, the CDR3 is TGTGCCAGACAGGGGGAACAGCCCCAGCATTTT. Full variable domain (missing parts from reference TRBV28 and TRBJ1-5): DVKVTQSSRYLVKRTGEKVFLECVQDMDHENMFWYRQDPGLGLRLIYFSYDVKMKEKGDIPEGYSVSREKKERFSLILESASTNQTSMYLCARQGEQPQHFGDGTRLSIL.

Points on this clone: One junction end disagrees with the germline gene, perhaps due to a read error. V is TRBV7-8 and J is TRBJ2-3; TRBD2 aligns across 7 bases. The germline V gene has CDR1 SGHVS and CDR2 FQNEAQ. This CDR3 contains 15 residues. The CDR3 here is CASSTLAVGADTHYF. CDR3 coding DNA: TGTGCCAGCAGCACTCTAGCGGTAGGTGCAGATACGCATTATTTT.

This sequence joins TRBV6-1 and TRBJ2-7, with D possibly being TRBD1 or TRBD2 (5 bases each). This CDR3 contains 15 residues. V was pared by 5 bases and J by 3 bases, with 17 bases between. The V gene's germline CDR1 is MNHNS and CDR2 SASEGT. The CDR3 nucleotides are TGTGCCAGCAGTCGCCGGGACCTACGTCTCTACGAGCAGTACTTC. Encoded protein: CASSRRDLRLYEQYF.

The sample holds a few counts of this clone. CDR3 in amino acids: CASIGGRSSYEQYF. CDR3 DNA: TGTGCCAGCATCGGGGGACGCAGCTCCTACGAGCAGTACTTC. The chain is built from TRBV28 and TRBJ2-7, with a tentative D call TRBD2 (6 bases). The CDR3 totals 14 residues. Germline V gene lookup returns CDR1 MDHEN and CDR2 SYDVKM. V was clipped by 7 bases and J by 0 bases, with 13 bases between them.

V usage is TRBV30 and J usage is TRBJ2-1, with D possibly matching TRBD2 (6 bases). Germline loops: CDR1 GTSNPN, CDR2 SVGIG (reference sequence). CDR3 length: 15 amino acids. The V and J ends lost 1 base and 5 bases respectively, with 15 bases between them. CDR3 loop: CAWSETGGNHNEQFF. In nucleotides, the CDR3 is TGTGCCTGGAGTGAGACTGGCGGGAACCACAATGAGCAGTTCTTC.

The rearrangement links TRBV18 to TRBJ2-7; D is possibly TRBD1 (6 bases). Germline CDR1 KGHSH, CDR2 LQKENI. This CDR3 contains 17 residues. The V and J ends lost 3 bases and 2 bases respectively, with 20 bases between them. This chain's CDR3 is CASSPGPTGMGTYEQYV. The CDR3 DNA follows: TGTGCCAGCTCACCTGGGCCTACAGGGATGGGAACCTACGAGCAGTACGTC.